This T cell receptor beta chain was captured in a study of blood T cell repertoires in COVID-19. Study summary: From T cells, B-cell-depleted T cells, or PBMCs came the material, which was cDNA or gDNA.

The sample holds one count of this clone. With 6 bases clipped from V and 0 bases from J, the junction kept 15 bases outside the gene matches. CDR1 is SNHLY and CDR2 is FYNNEI in the germline V gene. This CDR3 is built from 18 residues. Assay: immunoSEQ multiplex PCR; the TCRdb copy retains only in-frame clones and omits some. Of hundreds of thousands of clones in the sample, nearly 90% are singletons; the top ten hold roughly a tenth. Participant-reported clinical history was the basis for cohort assignment. Sequenced: PBMCs or T cells enriched from blood (not recorded which). The sequence derives from a woman in her twenties or thirties who had recovered from COVID-19. This chain links TRBV2 with TRBJ2-3; 7 nucleotides agree with TRBD2. CDR3 residues: CASRSETWDYPSTDTQYF. Here the CDR3 DNA reads TGTGCCAGCAGGAGCGAAACCTGGGACTATCCTAGCACAGATACGCAGTATTTT.